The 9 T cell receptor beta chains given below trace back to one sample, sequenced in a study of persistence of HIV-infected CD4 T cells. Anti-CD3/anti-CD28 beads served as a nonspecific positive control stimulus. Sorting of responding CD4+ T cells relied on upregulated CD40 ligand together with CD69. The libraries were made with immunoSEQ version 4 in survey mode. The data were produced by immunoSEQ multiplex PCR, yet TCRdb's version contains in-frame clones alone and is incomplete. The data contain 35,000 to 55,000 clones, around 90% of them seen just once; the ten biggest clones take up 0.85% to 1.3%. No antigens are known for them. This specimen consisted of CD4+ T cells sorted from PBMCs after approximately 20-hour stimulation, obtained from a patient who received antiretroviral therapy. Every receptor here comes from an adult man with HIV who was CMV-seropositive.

The CDR3 sequence: CSVVRQGTFYGYTF. The CDR3 coding sequence is TGCAGCGTTGTTCGACAGGGTACCTTTTATGGCTACACCTTC. The chain links TRBV29-1 to TRBJ1-2; 7 bases align to TRBD1. The CDR3 loop spans 14 amino acids. The V gene's germline CDR1 is SQVTM and CDR2 ANQGSEA. Losses at the gene ends were 4 bases for V and 5 bases for J; bases not matched to a gene: 10.

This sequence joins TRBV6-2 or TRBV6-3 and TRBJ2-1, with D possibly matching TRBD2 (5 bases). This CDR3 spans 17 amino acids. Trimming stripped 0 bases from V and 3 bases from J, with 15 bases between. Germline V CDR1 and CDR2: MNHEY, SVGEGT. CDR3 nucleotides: TGTGCCAGCAGTTACTCCCCCCCAGCAGGACTCTACAATGAGCAGTTCTTC. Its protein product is CASSYSPPAGLYNEQFF.

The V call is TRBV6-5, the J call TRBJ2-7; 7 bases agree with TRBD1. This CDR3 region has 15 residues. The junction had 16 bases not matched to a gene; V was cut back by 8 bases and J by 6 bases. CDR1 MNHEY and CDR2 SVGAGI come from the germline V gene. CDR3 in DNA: TGTGCCAGCGGCCCTTCCCCCCATAACAGGGGCGAGCAGTACTTC. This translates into CASGPSPHNRGEQYF.

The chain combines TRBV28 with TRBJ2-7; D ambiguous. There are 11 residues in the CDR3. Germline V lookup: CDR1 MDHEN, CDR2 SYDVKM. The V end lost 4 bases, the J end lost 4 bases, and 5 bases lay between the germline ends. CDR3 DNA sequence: TGTGCCAGCAGTTCAGAATACGAGCAGTACTTC. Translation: CASSSEYEQYF. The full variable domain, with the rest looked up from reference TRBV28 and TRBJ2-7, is DVKVTQSSRYLVKRTGEKVFLECVQDMDHENMFWYRQDPGLGLRLIYFSYDVKMKEKGDIPEGYSVSREKKERFSLILESASTNQTSMYLCASSSEYEQYFGPGTRLTVT.

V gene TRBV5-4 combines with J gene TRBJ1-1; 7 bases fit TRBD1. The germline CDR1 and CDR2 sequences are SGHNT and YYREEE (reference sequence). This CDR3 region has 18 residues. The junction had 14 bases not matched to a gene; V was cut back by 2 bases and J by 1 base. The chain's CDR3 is CASSFKNRGSPQNTEAFF. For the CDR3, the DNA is TGTGCCAGCAGCTTTAAAAACAGGGGATCCCCTCAGAACACTGAAGCTTTCTTT.

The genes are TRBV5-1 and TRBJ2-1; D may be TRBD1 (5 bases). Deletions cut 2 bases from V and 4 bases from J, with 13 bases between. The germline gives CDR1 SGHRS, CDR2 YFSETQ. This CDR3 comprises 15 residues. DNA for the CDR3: TGCGCCAGCAGCTTCGACAGAGTCCCTTACAATGAGCAGTTCTTC. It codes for CASSFDRVPYNEQFF.

This CDR3 is CASLDRDRNQPQHF. Here the CDR3 DNA reads TGTGCCAGTTTGGACAGGGACCGCAATCAGCCCCAGCATTTT. The genes are TRBV19 and TRBJ1-5, with TRBD1 matching 8 bases. V trimming: 8 bases; J trimming: 2 bases; junction bases outside the gene matches: 5. CDR3 size: 14 residues. Germline values: CDR1 LNHDA, CDR2 SQIVND (reference sequence).

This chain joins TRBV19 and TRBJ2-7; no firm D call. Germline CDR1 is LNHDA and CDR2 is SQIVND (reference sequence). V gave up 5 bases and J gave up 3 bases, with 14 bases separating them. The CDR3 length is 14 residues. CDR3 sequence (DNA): TGTGCCAGTAGTGAACGACGAAGGGTCTACGAGCAGTACTTC. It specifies CASSERRRVYEQYF.

The CDR3 protein is CASSPASGPYGYTF. CDR3 sequence (DNA): TGTGCCAGCAGTCCCGCGTCCGGGCCGTATGGCTACACCTTC. The rearrangement links TRBV28 to TRBJ1-2, with D unresolved. This CDR3 comprises 14 residues. The V end lost 5 bases, the J end lost 5 bases, and 15 bases lay between the germline ends. CDR1 and CDR2 (germline): MDHEN, SYDVKM.